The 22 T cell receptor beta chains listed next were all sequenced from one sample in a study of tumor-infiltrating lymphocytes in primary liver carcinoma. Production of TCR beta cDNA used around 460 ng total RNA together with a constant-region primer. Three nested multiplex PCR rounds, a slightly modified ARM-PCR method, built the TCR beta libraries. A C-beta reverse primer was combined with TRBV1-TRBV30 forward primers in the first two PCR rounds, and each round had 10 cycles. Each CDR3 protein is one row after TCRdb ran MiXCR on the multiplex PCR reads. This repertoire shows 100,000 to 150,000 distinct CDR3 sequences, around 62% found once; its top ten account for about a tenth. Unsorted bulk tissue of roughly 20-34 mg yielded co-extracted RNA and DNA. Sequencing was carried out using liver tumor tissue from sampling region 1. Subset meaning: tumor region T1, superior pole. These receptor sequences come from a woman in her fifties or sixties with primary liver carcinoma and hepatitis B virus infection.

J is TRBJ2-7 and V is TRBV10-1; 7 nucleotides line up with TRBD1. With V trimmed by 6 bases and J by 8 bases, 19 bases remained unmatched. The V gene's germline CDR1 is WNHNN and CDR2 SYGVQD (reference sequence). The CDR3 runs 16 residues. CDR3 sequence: CASRDPPRDSQYKQYF. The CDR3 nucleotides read TGCGCCAGCAGGGACCCCCCCAGGGACAGTCAGTACAAGCAGTACTTC.

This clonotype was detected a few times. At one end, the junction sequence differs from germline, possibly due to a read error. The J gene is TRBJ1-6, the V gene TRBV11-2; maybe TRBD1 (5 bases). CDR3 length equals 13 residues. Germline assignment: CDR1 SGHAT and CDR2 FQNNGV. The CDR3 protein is CASSLDQGSPLHF. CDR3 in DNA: TGTGCCAGCAGCTTAGATCAGGGCTCACCCCTCCACTTC.

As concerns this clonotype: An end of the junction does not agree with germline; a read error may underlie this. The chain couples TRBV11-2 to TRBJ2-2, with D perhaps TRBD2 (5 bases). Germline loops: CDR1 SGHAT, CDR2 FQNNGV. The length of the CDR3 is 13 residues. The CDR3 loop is CAGSLDRTGELLF. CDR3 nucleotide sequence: TGTGCCGGCAGTTTAGATAGGACTGGGGAGCTGCTTTTT.

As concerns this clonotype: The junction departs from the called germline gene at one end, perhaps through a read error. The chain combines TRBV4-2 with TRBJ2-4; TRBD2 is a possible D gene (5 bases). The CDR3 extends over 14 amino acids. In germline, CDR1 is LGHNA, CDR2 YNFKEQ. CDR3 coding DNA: TGTGCTAGCAGTCAAGAGGGTAGTAAAAACATTCAGTACTTC. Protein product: CASSQEGSKNIQYF.

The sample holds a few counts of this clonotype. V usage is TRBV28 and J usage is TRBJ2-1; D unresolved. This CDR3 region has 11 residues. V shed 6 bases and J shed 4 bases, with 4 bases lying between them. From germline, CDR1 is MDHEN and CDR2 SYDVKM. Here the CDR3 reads CASRGYNEQFF. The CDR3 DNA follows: TGTGCCAGCAGAGGTTACAATGAGCAGTTCTTC.

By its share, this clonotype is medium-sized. The CDR3 DNA reads TGTGCCAGCAGCGGGGGAAGGTCTAGTCGCGAGCAGTACTTC. As protein: CASSGGRSSREQYF. The V and J genes are TRBV11-3 and TRBJ2-7; D possibly uses TRBD1 or TRBD2 (5 bases each). Germline CDR1 SGHNT, CDR2 YENEEA. The CDR3 sequence is 14 residues long. V gave up 5 bases and J gave up 6 bases, with 17 bases separating them.

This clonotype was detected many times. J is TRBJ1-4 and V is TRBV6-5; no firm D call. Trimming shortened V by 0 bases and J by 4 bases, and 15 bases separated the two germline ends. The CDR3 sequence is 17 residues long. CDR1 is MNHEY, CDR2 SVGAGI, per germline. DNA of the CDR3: TGTGCCAGCAGTTACTCAATTGGACGGGAATTTAATGAAAAACTGTTTTTT. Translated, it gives CASSYSIGREFNEKLFF.

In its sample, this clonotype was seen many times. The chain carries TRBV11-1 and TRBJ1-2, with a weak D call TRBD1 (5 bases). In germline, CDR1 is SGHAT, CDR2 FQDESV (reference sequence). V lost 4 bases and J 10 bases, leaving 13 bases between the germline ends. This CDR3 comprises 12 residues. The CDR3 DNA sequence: TGTGCCAGCAGCTCTGGACAAGCCGCCTACACCTTC. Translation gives CASSSGQAAYTF. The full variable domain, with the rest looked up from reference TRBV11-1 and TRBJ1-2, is EAEVAQSPRYKITEKSQAVAFWCDPISGHATLYWYRQILGQGPELLVQFQDESVVDDSQLPKDRFSAERLKGVDSTLKIQPAELGDSAMYLCASSSGQAAYTFGSGTRLTVV.

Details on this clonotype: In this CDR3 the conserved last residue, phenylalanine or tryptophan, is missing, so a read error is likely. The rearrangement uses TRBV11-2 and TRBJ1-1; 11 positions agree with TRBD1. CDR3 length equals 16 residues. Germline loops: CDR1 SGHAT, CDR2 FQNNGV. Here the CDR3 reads CASSPGQGALNTEAFL. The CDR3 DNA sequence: TGTGCCAGCAGCCCCGGACAGGGGGCCTTGAACACTGAGGCTTTCTTA.

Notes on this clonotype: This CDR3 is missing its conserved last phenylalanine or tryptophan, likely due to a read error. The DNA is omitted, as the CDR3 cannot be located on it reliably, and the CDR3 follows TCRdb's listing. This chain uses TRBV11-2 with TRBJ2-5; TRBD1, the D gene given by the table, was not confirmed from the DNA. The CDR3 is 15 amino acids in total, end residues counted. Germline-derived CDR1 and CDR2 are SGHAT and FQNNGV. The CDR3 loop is CASSKRPDKQETLYL.

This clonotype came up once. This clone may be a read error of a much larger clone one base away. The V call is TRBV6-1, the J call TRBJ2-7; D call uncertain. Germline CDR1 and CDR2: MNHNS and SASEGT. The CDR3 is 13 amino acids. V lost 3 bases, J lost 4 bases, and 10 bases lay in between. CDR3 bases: TGTGCCAGCAGTGACCAAGAACATTACGAGCAGTACTTC. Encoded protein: CASSDQEHYEQYF.

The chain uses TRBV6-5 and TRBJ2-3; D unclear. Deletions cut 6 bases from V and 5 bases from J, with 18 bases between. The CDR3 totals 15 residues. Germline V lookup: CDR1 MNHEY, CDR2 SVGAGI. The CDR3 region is CASRASGPGIDTQYF. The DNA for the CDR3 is TGTGCCAGCAGGGCTAGTGGGCCAGGAATAGATACGCAGTATTTT.

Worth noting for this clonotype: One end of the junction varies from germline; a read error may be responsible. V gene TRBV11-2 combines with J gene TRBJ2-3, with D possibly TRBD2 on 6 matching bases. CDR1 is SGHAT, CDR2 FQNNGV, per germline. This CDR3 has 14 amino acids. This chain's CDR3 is CVSSLGLPTDTQYF. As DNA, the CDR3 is TGTGTCAGCAGCCTGGGACTTCCCACAGATACGCAGTACTTT.

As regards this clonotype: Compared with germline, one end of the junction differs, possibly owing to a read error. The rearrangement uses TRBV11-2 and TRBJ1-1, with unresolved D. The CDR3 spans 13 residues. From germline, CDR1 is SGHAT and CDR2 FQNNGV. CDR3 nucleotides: TGTGACAGCAGCTTAACAAAGAGCACTGAAGCTTTCTTT. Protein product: CDSSLTKSTEAFF. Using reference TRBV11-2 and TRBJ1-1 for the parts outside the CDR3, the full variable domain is EAGVAQSPRYKIIEKRQSVAFWCNPISGHATLYWYQQILGQGPKLLIQFQNNGVVDDSQLPKDRFSAERLKGVDSTLKIQPAKLEDSAVYLCDSSLTKSTEAFFGQGTRLTVV.

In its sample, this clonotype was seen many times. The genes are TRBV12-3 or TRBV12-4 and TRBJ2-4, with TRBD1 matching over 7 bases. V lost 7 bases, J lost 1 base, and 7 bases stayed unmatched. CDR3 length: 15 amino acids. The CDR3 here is CASTPTGYAKNIQYF. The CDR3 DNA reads TGTGCCAGCACCCCGACAGGGTATGCCAAAAACATTCAGTACTTC.

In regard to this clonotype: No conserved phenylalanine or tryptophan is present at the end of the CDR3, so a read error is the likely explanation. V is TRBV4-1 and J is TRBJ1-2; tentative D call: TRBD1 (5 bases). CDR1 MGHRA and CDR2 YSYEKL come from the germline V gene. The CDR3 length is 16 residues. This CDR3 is CASSQVKTGTGYGYTS. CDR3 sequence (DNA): TGTGCCAGCAGCCAAGTAAAAACGGGGACCGGCTATGGCTACACCTCC.

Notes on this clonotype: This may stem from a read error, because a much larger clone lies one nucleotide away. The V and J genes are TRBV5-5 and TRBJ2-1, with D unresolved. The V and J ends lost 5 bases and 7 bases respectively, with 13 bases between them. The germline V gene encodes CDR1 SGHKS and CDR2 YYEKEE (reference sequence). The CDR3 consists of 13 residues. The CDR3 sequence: CASRMGSRNEQFF. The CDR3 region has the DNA TGTGCCAGCAGGATGGGTTCTAGGAATGAGCAGTTCTTC.

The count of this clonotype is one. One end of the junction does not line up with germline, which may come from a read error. CDR3 amino acids: CTSSLGLISSGEKLFF. The CDR3 bases are TGTACCAGCAGCTTAGGCCTCATTTCCTCAGGAGAAAAACTGTTTTTT. The chain has TRBV11-2 and TRBJ1-4; no firm D call. The germline CDR1 and CDR2 sequences are SGHAT and FQNNGV. There are 16 residues in the CDR3.

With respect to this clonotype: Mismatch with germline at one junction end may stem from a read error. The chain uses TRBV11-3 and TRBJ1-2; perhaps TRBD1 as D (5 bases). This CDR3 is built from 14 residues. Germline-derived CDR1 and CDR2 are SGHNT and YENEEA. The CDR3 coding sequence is TGTGCCAGCATCCCTGGGCCTCGGGACTACGGCTACACCTTC. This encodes CASIPGPRDYGYTF.

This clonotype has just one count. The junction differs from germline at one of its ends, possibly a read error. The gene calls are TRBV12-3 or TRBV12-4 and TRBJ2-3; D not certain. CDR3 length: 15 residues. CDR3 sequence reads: CASSLYFGSTDTQYF. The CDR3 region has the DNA TGTGCCAGTAGTTTATACTTCGGGAGCACAGATACGCAGTATTTT.

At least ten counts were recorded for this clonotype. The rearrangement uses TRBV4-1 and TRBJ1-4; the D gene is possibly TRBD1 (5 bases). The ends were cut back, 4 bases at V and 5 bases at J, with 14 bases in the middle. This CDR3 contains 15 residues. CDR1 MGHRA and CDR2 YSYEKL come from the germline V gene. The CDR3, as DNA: TGCGCCAGCAGCCCGAGAATCGGGGGAAATGAAAAACTGTTTTTT. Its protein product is CASSPRIGGNEKLFF.

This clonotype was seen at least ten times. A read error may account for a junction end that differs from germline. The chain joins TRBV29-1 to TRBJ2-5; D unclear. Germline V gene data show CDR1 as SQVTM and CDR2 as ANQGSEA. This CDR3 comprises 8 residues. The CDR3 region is CSVWPSDF. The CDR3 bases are TGCAGCGTTTGGCCCTCGGACTTC.